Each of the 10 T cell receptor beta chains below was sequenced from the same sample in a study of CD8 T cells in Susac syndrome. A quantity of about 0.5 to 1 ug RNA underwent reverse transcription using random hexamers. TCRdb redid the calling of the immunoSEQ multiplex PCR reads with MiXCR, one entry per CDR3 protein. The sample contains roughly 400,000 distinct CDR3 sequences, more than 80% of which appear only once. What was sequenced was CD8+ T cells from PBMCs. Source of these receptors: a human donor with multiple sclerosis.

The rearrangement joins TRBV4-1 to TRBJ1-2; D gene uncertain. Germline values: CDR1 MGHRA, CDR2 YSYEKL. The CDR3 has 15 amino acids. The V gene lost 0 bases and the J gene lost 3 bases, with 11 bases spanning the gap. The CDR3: CASSQDPSPYYGYTF. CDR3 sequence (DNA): TGCGCCAGCAGCCAAGATCCGTCACCGTACTATGGCTACACCTTC.

Here the CDR3 DNA reads TGTGCCAGTAGTACTGACAGATCCTACGAGCAGTACTTC. It yields the protein CASSTDRSYEQYF. V is TRBV19 and J is TRBJ2-7; D possibly corresponds to TRBD1 (5 bases). CDR3 length equals 13 residues. Germline V gene lookup returns CDR1 LNHDA and CDR2 SQIVND (reference sequence). V was pared by 4 bases and J by 1 base, with 8 bases between.

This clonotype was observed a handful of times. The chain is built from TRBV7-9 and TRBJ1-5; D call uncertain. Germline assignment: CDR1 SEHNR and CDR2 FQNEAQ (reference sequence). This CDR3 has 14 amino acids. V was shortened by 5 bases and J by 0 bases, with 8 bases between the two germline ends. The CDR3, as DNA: TGTGCCAGCAGCCAAGTCTCTAGCAATCAGCCCCAGCATTTT. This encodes CASSQVSSNQPQHF.

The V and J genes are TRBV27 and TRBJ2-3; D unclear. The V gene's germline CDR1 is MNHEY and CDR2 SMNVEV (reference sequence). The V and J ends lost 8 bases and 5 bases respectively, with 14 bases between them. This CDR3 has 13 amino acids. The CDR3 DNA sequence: TGTGCCAGCCAAACGAGCTATGGAGATACGCAGTATTTT. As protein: CASQTSYGDTQYF.

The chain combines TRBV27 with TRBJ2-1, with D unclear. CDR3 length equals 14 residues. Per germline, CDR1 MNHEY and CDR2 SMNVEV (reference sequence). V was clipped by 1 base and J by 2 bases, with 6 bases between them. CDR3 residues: CASSLFGAYNEQFF. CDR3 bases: TGTGCCAGCAGTTTATTTGGGGCCTACAATGAGCAGTTCTTC.

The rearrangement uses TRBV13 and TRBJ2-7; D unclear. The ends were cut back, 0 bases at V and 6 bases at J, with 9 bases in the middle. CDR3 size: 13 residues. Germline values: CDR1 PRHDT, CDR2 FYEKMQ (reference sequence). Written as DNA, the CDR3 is TGTGCCAGCAGCTTAGGGTACGGAGCCGAGCAGTACTTC. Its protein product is CASSLGYGAEQYF. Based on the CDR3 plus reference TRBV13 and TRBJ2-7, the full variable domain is AAGVIQSPRHLIKEKRETATLKCYPIPRHDTVYWYQQGPGQDPQFLISFYEKMQSDKGSIPDRFSAQQFSDYHSELNMSSLELGDSALYFCASSLGYGAEQYFGPGTRLTVT.

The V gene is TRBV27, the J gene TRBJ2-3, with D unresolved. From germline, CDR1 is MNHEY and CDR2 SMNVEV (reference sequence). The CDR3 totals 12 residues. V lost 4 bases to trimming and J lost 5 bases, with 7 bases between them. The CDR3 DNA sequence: TGTGCCAGCAGTTCGACGGTAGATACGCAGTATTTT. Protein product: CASSSTVDTQYF.

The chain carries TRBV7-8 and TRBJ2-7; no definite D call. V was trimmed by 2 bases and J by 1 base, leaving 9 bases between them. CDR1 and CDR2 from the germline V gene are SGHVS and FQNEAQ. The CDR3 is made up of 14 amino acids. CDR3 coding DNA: TGTGCCAGCAGCTTATTGGGTCCGTCCTACGAGCAGTACTTC. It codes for CASSLLGPSYEQYF.

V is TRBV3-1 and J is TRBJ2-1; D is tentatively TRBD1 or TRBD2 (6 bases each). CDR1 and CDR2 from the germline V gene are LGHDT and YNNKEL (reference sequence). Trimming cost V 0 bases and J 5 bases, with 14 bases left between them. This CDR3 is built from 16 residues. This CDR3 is CASSQDVFGGHNEQFF. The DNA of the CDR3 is TGTGCCAGCAGCCAAGACGTCTTCGGGGGCCACAATGAGCAGTTCTTC.

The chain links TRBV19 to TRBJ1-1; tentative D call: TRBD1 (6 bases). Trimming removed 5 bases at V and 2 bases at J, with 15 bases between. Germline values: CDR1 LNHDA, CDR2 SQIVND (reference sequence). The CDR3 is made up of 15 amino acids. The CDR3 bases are TGTGCCAGTAGTCGGGCAGGGGAGGACAACACTGAAGCTTTCTTT. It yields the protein CASSRAGEDNTEAFF. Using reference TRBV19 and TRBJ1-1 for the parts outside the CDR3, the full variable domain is DGGITQSPKYLFRKEGQNVTLSCEQNLNHDAMYWYRQDPGQGLRLIYYSQIVNDFQKGDIAEGYSVSREKKESFPLTVTSAQKNPTAFYLCASSRAGEDNTEAFFGQGTRLTVV.